This T cell receptor beta chain stems from a study of shared clonotypes between healthy human individuals. Study-wide context: The composition of the donors was a couple of women and three men aged 18 to 49. Each donor contributed plates that comprised three CD4 naive, three CD4 memory, two CD8 naive and one CD8 memory.

Notes on this clone: What it recognizes is unknown.

Study-level points and caveats: Sorted-subset sequencing was shown by rarefaction to be incomplete despite large depth.

The CDR3 covers 11 residues. Trimming shortened V by 3 bases and J by 11 bases, and 13 bases separated the two germline ends. Per the germline V gene, CDR1 is SQVTM and CDR2 is ANQGSEA. Assay: immunoSEQ multiplex PCR; the TCRdb copy retains only in-frame clones and omits some. The sample holds fewer than 3 million clones, 85% to 95% seen once. In the CD4+ fraction, cells were divided into CD45RA+ naive and CD45RA-negative memory subsets. The sample taken for sequencing was naive CD4+ T cells from PBMCs. Sample subset: CD45RA+ positively selected. The genes are TRBV29-1 and TRBJ1-1; possibly TRBD1 for D (6 bases). This TCR derives from a man aged 18 to 35 in good health. Some clones in this sample may be carry-over from other donors' samples. The CDR3 DNA sequence: TGCAGCGTTGATCCCGGGACAACGGCTTTCTTT. This translates into CSVDPGTTAFF.